These T cell receptor beta chains were read from a single sample in a study of regulatory T cells in long-lasting Graves disease. Each CDR3 protein gets one entry after TCRdb re-called the multiplex PCR reads with MiXCR. The repertoire holds some 250,000 distinct CDR3 sequences, with about 19% as singletons. The sequenced sample was peripheral blood mononuclear cells (PBMCs), obtained at new diagnosis, from a patient treated with antithyroid drugs. The receptors here all came from a female donor with Graves disease. Both conserved end residues are part of each CDR3. The order of the fields is CDR3 protein, CDR3 DNA, D gene, J gene, V gene, clone size. D genes are given only for firm matches. Size is omitted from some rows. Given values are once, few, many or a class for expanded clones.

CSVEDGQGDTEAFF	TGCAGCGTTGAAGACGGGCAGGGCGACACTGAAGCTTTCTTT	NA	TRBJ1-1	TRBV29-1	many
CASSLGVGPGNTIYF	TGTGCCAGCAGCTTAGGTGTAGGCCCTGGAAACACCATATATTTT	NA	TRBJ1-3	TRBV7-2	many
CASSPSRDTIYF	TGTGCCAGCAGCCCGTCCCGGGACACCATATATTTT	NA	TRBJ1-3	TRBV7-2	many
CASSSGGFTDTQYF	TGTGCCAGCAGCTCCGGGGGTTTCACAGATACGCAGTATTTT	NA	TRBJ2-3	TRBV11-2	many
CASSLLASRGETQYF	TGTGCCAGCAGCTTACTAGCGAGCAGGGGGGAGACCCAGTACTTC	NA	TRBJ2-5	TRBV7-2	once
CASSLAGGRGNYGYTF	TGTGCCAGCAGCTTAGCGGGCGGGCGGGGCAACTATGGCTACACCTTC	NA	TRBJ1-2	TRBV7-9	many
CAIKPGGRLDGYTF	TGTGCCATAAAACCGGGGGGGCGCTTGGATGGCTACACCTTC	NA	TRBJ1-2	TRBV15	many
CASSFRRPNSGNTIYF	TGTGCCAGCAGCTTCCGACGACCGAACTCTGGAAACACCATATATTTT	NA	TRBJ1-3	TRBV5-6	NA
CATSLGGETQYF	TGTGCCACTTCTTTGGGGGGAGAGACCCAGTACTTC	NA	TRBJ2-5	TRBV24-1	many
CASSLYLAEYEQYF	TGTGCCAGCAGCTTATACCTAGCGGAGTACGAGCAGTACTTC	TRBD2	TRBJ2-7	TRBV7-2	many
CASSLGGTETQYF	TGTGCCAGCAGTTTAGGAGGGACAGAGACCCAGTACTTC	NA	TRBJ2-5	TRBV12-3/TRBV12-4	many
CASSLTGVRSPLHF	TGTGCCAGCAGCTTGACAGGGGTGCGTTCACCCCTCCACTTT	TRBD1	TRBJ1-6	TRBV2	many
CASMIPLAGGRDTQYF	TGTGCCAGCATGATCCCACTAGCGGGAGGACGGGATACGCAGTATTTT	TRBD2	TRBJ2-3	TRBV6-1	many
CASSAGQGRNEQFF	TGTGCCAGCTCAGCGGGCCAGGGACGCAATGAGCAGTTCTTC	NA	TRBJ2-1	TRBV18	many
CASSPRLAGVSANGELFF	TGTGCCAGCTCACCGAGACTAGCGGGAGTTTCGGCGAACGGGGAGCTGTTTTTT	TRBD2	TRBJ2-2	TRBV18	NA
CASGSGYSYEQYF	TGCGCCAGCGGAAGCGGGTACTCCTACGAGCAGTACTTC	NA	TRBJ2-7	TRBV10-2	NA
CASSSGTGGIPYEQYF	TGTGCCAGCAGTTCCGGGACAGGGGGCATACCCTACGAGCAGTACTTC	TRBD1	TRBJ2-7	TRBV12-3/TRBV12-4	once
CASSLYRESMAGELFF	TGCGCCAGCAGCTTATACCGGGAGAGTATGGCCGGGGAGCTGTTTTTT	NA	TRBJ2-2	TRBV5-1	many
CASSPGTGAFNQPQHF	TGTGCCAGCAGTCCGGGGACAGGGGCCTTCAATCAGCCCCAGCATTTT	TRBD1	TRBJ1-5	TRBV27	many
CASSPLAGEETQYF	TGTGCCAGCTCACCGCTAGCGGGAGAAGAGACCCAGTACTTC	TRBD2	TRBJ2-5	TRBV18	many
CASSYGTSGAETQYF	TGTGCCAGCAGTTACGGGACTAGCGGCGCAGAGACCCAGTACTTC	TRBD2	TRBJ2-5	TRBV6-5	few
CATSDPGQGAMGEQYF	TGTGCCACCAGTGATCCCGGACAGGGGGCGATGGGCGAGCAGTACTTC	TRBD1	TRBJ2-7	TRBV24-1	few
CSARDYEVSETQYF	TGCAGTGCTAGAGATTATGAGGTATCGGAGACCCAGTACTTC	NA	TRBJ2-5	TRBV20-1	many
CASSQVPHEGLAGVRETQYF	TGCGCCAGCAGCCAAGTCCCCCACGAGGGGCTAGCGGGGGTACGAGAGACCCAGTACTTC	TRBD2	TRBJ2-5	TRBV2	NA
CAISGQGMYEQYF	TGTGCCATCAGTGGACAGGGGATGTACGAGCAGTACTTC	TRBD1	TRBJ2-7	TRBV10-3	NA
CASSLAVLSYNEQFF	TGTGCCAGCTCACTAGCGGTCCTCTCCTACAATGAGCAGTTCTTC	NA	TRBJ2-1	TRBV18	many
CSARLAGGHQETQYF	TGCAGTGCTAGACTAGCGGGAGGCCACCAAGAGACCCAGTACTTC	TRBD2	TRBJ2-5	TRBV20-1	many
CASSGWLAGRTDTQYF	TGTGCCAGCAGTGGGTGGCTAGCGGGACGCACAGATACGCAGTATTTT	TRBD2	TRBJ2-3	TRBV6-1	many
CASSYDGQYGYTF	TGTGCCAGCAGTTACGACGGACAGTATGGCTACACCTTC	NA	TRBJ1-2	TRBV6-2/TRBV6-3	many
CATSDYGTDYGYTF	TGTGCCACCAGTGACTACGGGACAGATTATGGCTACACCTTC	TRBD1	TRBJ1-2	TRBV24-1	many
CASPTSGRALFTDTQYF	TGTGCCAGCCCGACTAGCGGGAGGGCCCTCTTTACAGATACGCAGTATTTT	TRBD2	TRBJ2-3	TRBV9	many
CASSTGTGVIEQFF	TGCGCCAGCTCAACCGGGACAGGAGTCATAGAGCAGTTCTTC	TRBD1	TRBJ2-1	TRBV10-1	many
CAISKSTIEPETQYF	TGTGCCATCAGTAAATCCACGATAGAGCCGGAGACCCAGTACTTC	NA	TRBJ2-5	TRBV10-3	many
CASSQDPEGPSYQPQHF	TGTGCCAGCAGCCAAGATCCGGAGGGACCCTCGTATCAGCCCCAGCATTTT	NA	TRBJ1-5	TRBV4-2	NA
CASSYGHHQETQYF	TGTGCCAGCAGTTACGGGCACCACCAAGAGACCCAGTACTTC	NA	TRBJ2-5	TRBV6-2/TRBV6-3	many
CASSLIGQRGNQETQYF	TGTGCCAGCAGCTTAATTGGCCAGCGGGGGAACCAAGAGACCCAGTACTTC	TRBD2	TRBJ2-5	TRBV7-3	many
CSARQGNTEAFF	TGCAGCGCAAGACAGGGTAACACTGAAGCTTTCTTT	TRBD1	TRBJ1-1	TRBV29-1	NA
CASSEEVGGREQYF	TGTGCCAGCAGTGAAGAGGTGGGAGGTCGTGAGCAGTACTTC	NA	TRBJ2-7	TRBV2	many
CASSHRPGDEQFF	TGCGCCAGCAGCCACCGCCCCGGGGATGAGCAGTTCTTC	NA	TRBJ2-1	TRBV4-3	few
CASSQAAGGNSPLHF	TGCGCCAGCAGCCAAGCGGCAGGGGGGAATTCACCCCTCCACTTT	TRBD1	TRBJ1-6	TRBV4-3	NA
CASSPTLARYEQYF	TGTGCCAGCAGTCCCACCCTCGCCCGCTACGAGCAGTACTTC	NA	TRBJ2-7	TRBV7-2	many
CASSYSSGQGSEQFF	TGTGCCAGCAGTTACTCTTCGGGACAGGGTTCTGAGCAGTTCTTC	TRBD1	TRBJ2-1	TRBV6-9	NA
CASTKSRNAGNTIYF	TGTGCCAGCACCAAGAGCCGGAATGCTGGAAACACCATATATTTT	NA	TRBJ1-3	TRBV12-3/TRBV12-4	few
CASSLGRLSYNEQFF	TGTGCCAGCAGTTTAGGGCGCCTCTCCTACAATGAGCAGTTCTTC	NA	TRBJ2-1	TRBV12-3/TRBV12-4	NA
CASSLVFGNTEAFF	TGTGCCAGCAGCCTCGTGTTTGGGAACACTGAAGCTTTCTTT	NA	TRBJ1-1	TRBV7-8	many
CASRRPGANEKLFF	TGTGCCAGCAGGAGGCCCGGTGCTAATGAAAAACTGTTTTTT	NA	TRBJ1-4	TRBV9	many
CASSYSGQGFSPLHF	TGTGCCAGCAGTTACTCAGGACAGGGGTTTTCACCCCTCCACTTT	TRBD1	TRBJ1-6	TRBV6-5	many
CASKWSANTGELFF	TGTGCCAGCAAATGGAGCGCGAACACCGGGGAGCTGTTTTTT	NA	TRBJ2-2	TRBV27	many
CASSLFPGTSYNEQFF	TGTGCCAGCAGTTTATTCCCCGGGACTTCCTACAATGAGCAGTTCTTC	NA	TRBJ2-1	TRBV28	NA
CASSLEGWGNTIYF	TGTGCCAGCAGCTTAGAGGGATGGGGAAACACCATATATTTT	NA	TRBJ1-3	TRBV7-2	many
CASSLVFQETQYF	TGTGCCAGCAGCTTAGTGTTCCAAGAGACCCAGTACTTC	NA	TRBJ2-5	TRBV7-2	few